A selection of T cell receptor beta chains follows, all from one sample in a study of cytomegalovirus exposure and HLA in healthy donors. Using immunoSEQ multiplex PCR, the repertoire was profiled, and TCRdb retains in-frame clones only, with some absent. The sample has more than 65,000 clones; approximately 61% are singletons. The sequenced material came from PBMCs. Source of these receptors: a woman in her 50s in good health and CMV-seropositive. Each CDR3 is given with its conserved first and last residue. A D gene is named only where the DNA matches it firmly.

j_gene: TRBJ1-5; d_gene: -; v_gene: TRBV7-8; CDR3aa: CASSPVRQDYQPQHF
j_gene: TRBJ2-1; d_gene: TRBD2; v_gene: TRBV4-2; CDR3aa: CASSQESRGEDEQFF
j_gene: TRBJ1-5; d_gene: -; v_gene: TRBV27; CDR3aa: CASSFRGLRDQPQHF
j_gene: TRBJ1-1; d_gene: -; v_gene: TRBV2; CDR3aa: CASSEGTPNLNTEAFF
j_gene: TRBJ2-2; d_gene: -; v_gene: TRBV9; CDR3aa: CASSDRTGELFF
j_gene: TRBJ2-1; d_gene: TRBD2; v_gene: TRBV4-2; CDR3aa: CASSQGTSGSYNEQFF
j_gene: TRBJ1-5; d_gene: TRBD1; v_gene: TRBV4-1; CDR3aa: CASSFDRGVSLYQPQHF
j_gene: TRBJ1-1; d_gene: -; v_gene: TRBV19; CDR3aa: CASSPGNRAFF
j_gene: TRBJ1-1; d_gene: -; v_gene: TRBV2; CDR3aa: CASSEWGDTEAFF
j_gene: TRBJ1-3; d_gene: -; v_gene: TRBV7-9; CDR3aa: CASSLESGNTIYF
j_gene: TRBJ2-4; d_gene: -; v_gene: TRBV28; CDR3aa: CASSLTGTDIQYF
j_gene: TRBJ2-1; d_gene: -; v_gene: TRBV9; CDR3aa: CASSVESRGTYNEQFF
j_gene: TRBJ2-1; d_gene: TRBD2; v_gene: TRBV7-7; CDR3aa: CASSRGLADINEQFF
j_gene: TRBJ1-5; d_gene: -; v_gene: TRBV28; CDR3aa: CASRTGNSVSGQPQHF
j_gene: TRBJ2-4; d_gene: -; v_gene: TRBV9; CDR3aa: CASSAYRDIAKNIQYF
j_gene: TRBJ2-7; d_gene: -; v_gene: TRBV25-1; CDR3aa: CASSSAYEQYF
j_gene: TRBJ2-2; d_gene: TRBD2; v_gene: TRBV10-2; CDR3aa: CASRAGGPIPGELFF
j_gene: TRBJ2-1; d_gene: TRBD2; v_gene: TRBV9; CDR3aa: CASSVAWGRGGLIRNEQFF
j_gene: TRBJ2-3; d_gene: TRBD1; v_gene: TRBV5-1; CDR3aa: CASSTDRGKKTDTQYF
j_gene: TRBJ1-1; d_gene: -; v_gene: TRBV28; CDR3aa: CASRARQARTEAFF
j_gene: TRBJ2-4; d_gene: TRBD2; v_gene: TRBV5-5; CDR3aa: CASSILAVAGKNIQYF
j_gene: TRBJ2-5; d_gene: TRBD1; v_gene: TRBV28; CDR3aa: CASKGASETQYF
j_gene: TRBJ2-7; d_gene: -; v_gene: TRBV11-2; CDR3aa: CASSLGGENYEQYF
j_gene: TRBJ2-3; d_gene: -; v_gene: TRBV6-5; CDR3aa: CASSESREDTQYF
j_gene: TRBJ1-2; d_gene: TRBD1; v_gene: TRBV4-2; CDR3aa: CASRPGGWDGYTF
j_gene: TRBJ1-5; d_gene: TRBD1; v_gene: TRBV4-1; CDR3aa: CASSPAGGTGFYQPQHF
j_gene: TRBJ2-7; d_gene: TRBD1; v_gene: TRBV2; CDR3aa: CASKVWDRVYEQYF
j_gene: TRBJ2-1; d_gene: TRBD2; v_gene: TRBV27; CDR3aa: CASSPSGGGNEQFF
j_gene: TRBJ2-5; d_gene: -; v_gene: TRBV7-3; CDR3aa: CASSDANRLGTQYF
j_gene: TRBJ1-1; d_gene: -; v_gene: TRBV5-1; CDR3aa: CASSLGVANTEAFF
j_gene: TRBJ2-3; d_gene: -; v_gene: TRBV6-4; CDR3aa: CASSDSGTSTDTQYF
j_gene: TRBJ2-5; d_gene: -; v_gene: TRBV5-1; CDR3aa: CASSLDTQANGEETQYF
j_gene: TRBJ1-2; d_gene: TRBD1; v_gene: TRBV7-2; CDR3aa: CASSLSTGFGYGYTF